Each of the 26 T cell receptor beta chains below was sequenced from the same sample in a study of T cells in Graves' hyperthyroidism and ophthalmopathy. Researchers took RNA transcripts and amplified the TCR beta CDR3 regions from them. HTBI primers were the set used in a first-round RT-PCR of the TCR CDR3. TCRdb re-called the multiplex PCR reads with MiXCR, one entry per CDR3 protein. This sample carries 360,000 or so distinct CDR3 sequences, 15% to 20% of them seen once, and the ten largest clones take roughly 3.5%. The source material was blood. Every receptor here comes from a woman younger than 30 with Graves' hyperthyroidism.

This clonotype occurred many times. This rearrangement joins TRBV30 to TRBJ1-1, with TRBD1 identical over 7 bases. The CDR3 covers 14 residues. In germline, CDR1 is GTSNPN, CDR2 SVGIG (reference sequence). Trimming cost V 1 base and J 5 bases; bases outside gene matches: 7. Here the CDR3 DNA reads TGTGCCTGGAGTGAAGAGGGGGCTTGGACTGAAGCTTTCTTT. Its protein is CAWSEEGAWTEAFF.

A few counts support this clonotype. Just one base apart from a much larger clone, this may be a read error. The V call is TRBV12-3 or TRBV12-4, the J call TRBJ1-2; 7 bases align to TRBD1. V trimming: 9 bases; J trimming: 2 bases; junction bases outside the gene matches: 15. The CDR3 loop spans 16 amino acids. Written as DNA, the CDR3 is TGTGCCAGGAGTCCCGGGACAGAACTTGCAAACTATGGCTACACCTTC. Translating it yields CARSPGTELANYGYTF.

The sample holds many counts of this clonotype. This CDR3 reads CASSKPFQETQYF. As DNA, the CDR3 is TGTGCCAGTAGTAAGCCGTTCCAAGAGACCCAGTACTTC. The chain joins TRBV19 to TRBJ2-5; D remains ambiguous. V dropped 4 bases and J dropped 1 base, with 7 bases sitting between them. Per the germline V gene, CDR1 is LNHDA and CDR2 is SQIVND (reference sequence). This CDR3 comprises 13 residues.

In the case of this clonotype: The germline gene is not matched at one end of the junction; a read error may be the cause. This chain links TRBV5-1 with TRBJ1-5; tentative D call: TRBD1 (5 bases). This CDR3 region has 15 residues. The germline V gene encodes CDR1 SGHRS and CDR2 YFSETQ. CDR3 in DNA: TGCGCCAGCAGCTCCGGGACGGTCCCTAATCAGCCTCAGCATTTT. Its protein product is CASSSGTVPNQPQHF.

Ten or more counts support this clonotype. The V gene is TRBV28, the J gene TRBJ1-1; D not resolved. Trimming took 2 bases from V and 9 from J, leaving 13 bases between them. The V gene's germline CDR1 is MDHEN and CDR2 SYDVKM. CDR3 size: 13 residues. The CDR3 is CASSLPGREKAFF. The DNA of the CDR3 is TGTGCCAGCAGTTTACCCGGACGGGAAAAAGCTTTCTTT. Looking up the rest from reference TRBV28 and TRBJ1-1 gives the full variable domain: DVKVTQSSRYLVKRTGEKVFLECVQDMDHENMFWYRQDPGLGLRLIYFSYDVKMKEKGDIPEGYSVSREKKERFSLILESASTNQTSMYLCASSLPGREKAFFGQGTRLTVV.

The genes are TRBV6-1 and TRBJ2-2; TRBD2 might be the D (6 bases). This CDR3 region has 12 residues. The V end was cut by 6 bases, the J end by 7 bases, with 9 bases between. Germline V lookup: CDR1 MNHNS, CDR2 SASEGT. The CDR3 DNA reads TGTGCCAGCAGGCGGGGAATCGGGGAGCTGTTTTTT. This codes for CASRRGIGELFF.

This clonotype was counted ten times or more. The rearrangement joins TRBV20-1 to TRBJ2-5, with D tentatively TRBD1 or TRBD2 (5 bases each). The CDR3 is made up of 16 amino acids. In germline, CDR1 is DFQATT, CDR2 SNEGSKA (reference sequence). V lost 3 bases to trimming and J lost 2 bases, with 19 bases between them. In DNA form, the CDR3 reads TGCAGTGCTAGTCCCCTGGGACGCCAAGGTCAAGAGACCCAGTACTTC. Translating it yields CSASPLGRQGQETQYF.

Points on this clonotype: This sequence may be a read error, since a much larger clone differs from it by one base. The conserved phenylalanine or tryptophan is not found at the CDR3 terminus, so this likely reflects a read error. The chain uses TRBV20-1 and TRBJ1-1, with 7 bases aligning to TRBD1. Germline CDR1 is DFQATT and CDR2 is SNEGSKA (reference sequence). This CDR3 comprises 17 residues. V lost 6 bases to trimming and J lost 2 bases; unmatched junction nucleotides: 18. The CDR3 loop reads CSARGLVWGTANTEAFL. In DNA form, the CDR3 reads TGCAGTGCCCGCGGCTTGGTATGGGGGACAGCAAACACTGAAGCTTTCTTG.

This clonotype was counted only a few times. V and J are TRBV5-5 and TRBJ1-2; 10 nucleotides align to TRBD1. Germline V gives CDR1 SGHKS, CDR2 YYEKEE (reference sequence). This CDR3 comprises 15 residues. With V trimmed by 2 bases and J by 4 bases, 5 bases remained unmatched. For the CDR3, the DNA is TGTGCCAGCAGCTTCGGGACAGGGGCCACCTATGGCTACACCTTC. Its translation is CASSFGTGATYGYTF. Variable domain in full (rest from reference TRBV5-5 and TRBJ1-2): DAGVTQSPTHLIKTRGQQVTLRCSPISGHKSVSWYQQVLGQGPQFIFQYYEKEERGRGNFPDRFSARQFPNYSSELNVNALLLGDSALYLCASSFGTGATYGYTFGSGTRLTVV.

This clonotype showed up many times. The CDR3 DNA reads as TGTGCCAGCAGCTTAGCGGTTGACACTGAAGCTTTCTTT. Translation: CASSLAVDTEAFF. This chain links TRBV7-6 with TRBJ1-1; D gene uncertain. CDR1 is SGHVS and CDR2 is FNYEAQ in the germline V gene. This CDR3 region has 13 residues. The ends were cut back, 0 bases at V and 3 bases at J, with 5 bases in the middle.

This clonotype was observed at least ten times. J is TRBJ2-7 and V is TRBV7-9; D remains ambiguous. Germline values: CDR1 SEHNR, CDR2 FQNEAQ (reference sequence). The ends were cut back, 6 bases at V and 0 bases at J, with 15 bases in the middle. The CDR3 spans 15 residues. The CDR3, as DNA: TGTGCCAGCAGGGGCGGTGCTGCCAGCTCCTACGAGCAGTACTTC. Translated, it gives CASRGGAASSYEQYF. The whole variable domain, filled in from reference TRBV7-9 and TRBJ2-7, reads DTGVSQNPRHKITKRGQNVTFRCDPISEHNRLYWYRQTLGQGPEFLTYFQNEAQLEKSRLLSDRFSAERPKGSFSTLEIQRTEQGDSAMYLCASRGGAASSYEQYFGPGTRLTVT.

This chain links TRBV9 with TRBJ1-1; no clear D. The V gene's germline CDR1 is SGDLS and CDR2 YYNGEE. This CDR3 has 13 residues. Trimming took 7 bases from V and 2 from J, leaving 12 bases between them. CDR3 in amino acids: CASRAGSNTEAFF. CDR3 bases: TGTGCCAGCCGTGCGGGGTCTAACACTGAAGCTTTCTTT.

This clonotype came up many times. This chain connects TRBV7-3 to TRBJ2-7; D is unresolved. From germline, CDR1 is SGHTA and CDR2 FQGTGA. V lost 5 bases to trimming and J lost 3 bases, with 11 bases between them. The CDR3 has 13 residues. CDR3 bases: TGTGCCAGCAGCCTCGGGCCATACTACGAGCAGTACTTC. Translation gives CASSLGPYYEQYF.

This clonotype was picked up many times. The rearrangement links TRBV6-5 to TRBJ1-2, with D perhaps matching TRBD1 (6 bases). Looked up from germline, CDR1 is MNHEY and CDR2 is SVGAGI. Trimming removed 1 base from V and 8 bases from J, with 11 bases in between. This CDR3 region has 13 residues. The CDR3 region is CASSYFGGAGYTF. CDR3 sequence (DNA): TGTGCCAGCAGTTACTTCGGGGGGGCAGGCTACACCTTC.

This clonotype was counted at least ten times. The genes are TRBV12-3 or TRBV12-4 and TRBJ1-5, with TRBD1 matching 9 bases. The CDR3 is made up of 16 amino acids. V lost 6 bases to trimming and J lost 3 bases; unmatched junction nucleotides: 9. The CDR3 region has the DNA TGTGCCAGCAGGGAAGGGACAGGGAGGGACAATCAGCCCCAGCATTTT. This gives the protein CASREGTGRDNQPQHF.

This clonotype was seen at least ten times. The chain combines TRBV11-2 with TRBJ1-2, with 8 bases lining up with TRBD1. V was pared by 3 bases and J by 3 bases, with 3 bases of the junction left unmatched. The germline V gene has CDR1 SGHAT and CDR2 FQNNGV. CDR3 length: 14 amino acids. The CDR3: CASSLQGAHYGYTF. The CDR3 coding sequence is TGTGCCAGCAGCTTGCAGGGGGCCCACTATGGCTACACCTTC.

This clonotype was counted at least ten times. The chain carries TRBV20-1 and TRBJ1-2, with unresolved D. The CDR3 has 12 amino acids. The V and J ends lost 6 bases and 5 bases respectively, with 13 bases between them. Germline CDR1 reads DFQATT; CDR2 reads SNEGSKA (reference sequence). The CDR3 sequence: CSAPPEGYGYTF. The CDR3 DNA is TGCAGTGCCCCCCCCGAGGGATATGGCTACACCTTC.

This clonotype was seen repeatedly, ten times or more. CDR3: CASSRRTDANTGELFF. The CDR3 DNA follows: TGTGCCAGCAGCCGTCGGACAGACGCGAACACCGGGGAGCTGTTTTTT. This sequence joins TRBV11-1 and TRBJ2-2; tentative D call: TRBD1 (6 bases). Germline V gene data show CDR1 as SGHAT and CDR2 as FQDESV (reference sequence). The CDR3 is made up of 16 amino acids. V was shortened by 5 bases and J by 0 bases, with 13 bases between the two germline ends.

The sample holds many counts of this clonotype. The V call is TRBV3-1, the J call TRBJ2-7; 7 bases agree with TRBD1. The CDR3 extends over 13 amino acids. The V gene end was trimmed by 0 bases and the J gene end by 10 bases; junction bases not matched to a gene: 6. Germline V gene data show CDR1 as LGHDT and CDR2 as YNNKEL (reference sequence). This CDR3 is CASSQEGQSFQYF. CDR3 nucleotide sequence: TGTGCCAGCAGCCAAGAGGGACAGTCTTTTCAGTACTTC.

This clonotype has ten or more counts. The DNA for the CDR3 is TGTGCCAGCAGGACGGGGCAGATGAACACTGAAGCTTTCTTT. As protein: CASRTGQMNTEAFF. The chain uses TRBV2 and TRBJ1-1; weak D call: TRBD1 (5 bases). The CDR3 is 14 amino acids. Germline V gives CDR1 SNHLY, CDR2 FYNNEI. Trimming stripped 6 bases from V and 0 bases from J, with 11 bases between.

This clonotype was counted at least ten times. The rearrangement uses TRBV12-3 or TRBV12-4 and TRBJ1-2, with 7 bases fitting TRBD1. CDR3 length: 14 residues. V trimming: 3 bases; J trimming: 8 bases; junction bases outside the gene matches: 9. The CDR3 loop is CASSLTWTGRGYTF. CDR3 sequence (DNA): TGTGCCAGCAGTTTGACCTGGACAGGTCGAGGCTACACCTTC.

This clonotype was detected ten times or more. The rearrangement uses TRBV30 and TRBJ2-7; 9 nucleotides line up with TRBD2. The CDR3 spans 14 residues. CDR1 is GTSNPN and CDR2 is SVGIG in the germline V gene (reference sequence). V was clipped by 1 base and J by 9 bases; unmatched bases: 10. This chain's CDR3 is CAWSGGLALSRQYF. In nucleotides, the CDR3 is TGTGCCTGGAGTGGGGGACTAGCACTAAGCAGGCAGTACTTC.

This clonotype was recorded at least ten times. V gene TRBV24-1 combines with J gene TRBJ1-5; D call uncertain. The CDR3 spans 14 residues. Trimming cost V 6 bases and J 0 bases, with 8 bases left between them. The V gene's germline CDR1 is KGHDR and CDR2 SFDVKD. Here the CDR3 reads CATSPRGSNQPQHF. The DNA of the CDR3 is TGTGCCACCAGTCCAAGAGGTAGCAATCAGCCCCAGCATTTT.

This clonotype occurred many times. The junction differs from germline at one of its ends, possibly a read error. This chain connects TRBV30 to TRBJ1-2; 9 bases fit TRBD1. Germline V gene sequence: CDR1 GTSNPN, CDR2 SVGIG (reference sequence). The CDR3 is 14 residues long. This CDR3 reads CATARDRVNYGHTF. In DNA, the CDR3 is TGTGCAACCGCCCGGGACAGGGTTAACTATGGCCACACCTTC.

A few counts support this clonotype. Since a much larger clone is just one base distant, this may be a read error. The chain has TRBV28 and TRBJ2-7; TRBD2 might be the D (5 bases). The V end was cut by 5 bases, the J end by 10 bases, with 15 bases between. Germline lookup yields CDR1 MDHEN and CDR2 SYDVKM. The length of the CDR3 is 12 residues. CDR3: CASSASLADQYF. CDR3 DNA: TGTGCCAGCAGTGCCAGTCTAGCCGACCAGTACTTC.

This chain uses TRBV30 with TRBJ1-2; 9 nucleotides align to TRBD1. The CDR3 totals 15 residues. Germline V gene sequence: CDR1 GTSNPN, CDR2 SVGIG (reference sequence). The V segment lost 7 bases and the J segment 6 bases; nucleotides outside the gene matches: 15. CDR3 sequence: CASLGQGLIRDGYTF. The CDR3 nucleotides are TGTGCCTCTCTAGGACAGGGGCTGATCCGTGATGGCTACACCTTC.